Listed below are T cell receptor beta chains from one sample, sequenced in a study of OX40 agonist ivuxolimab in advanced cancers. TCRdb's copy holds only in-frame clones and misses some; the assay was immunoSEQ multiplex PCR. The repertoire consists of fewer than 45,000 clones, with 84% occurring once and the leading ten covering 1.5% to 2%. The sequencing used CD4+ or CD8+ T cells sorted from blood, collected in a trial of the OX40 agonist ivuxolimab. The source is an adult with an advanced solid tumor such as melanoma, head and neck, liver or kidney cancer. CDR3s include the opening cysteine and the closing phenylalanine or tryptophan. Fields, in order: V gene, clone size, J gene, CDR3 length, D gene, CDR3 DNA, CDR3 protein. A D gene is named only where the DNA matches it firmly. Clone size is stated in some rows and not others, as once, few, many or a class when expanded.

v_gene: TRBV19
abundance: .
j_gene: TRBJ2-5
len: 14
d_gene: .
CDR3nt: TGTGCCAGTAGTTATTCGGGGGCCGGGGAGACCCAGTACTTC
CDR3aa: CASSYSGAGETQYF

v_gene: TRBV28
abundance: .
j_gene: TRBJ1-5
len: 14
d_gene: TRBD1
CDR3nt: TGTGCCAGCAACCCAGGGGGTAGCAATCAGCCCCAGCATTTT
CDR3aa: CASNPGGSNQPQHF

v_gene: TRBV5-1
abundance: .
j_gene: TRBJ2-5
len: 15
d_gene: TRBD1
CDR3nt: TGCGCCAGCAGCCAACCGGGACAGGCCCAAGAGACCCAGTACTTC
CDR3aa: CASSQPGQAQETQYF

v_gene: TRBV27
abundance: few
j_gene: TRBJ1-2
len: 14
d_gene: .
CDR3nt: TGTGCCAGCAGGGCTAGGAGCAGGGCCAGCGGCTACACCTTC
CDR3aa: CASRARSRASGYTF

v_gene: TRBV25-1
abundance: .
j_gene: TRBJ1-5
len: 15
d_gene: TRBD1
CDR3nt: TGTGCCAGCAGTGAACAGGGGGCTGGTAATCAGCCCCAGCATTTT
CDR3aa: CASSEQGAGNQPQHF

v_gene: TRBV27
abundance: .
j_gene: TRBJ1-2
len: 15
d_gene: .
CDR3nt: TGTGCCAGCAGTGCTATCGCGACAGAATCCTATGGCTACACCTTC
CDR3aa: CASSAIATESYGYTF

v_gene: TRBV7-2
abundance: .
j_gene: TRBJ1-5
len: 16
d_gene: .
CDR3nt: TGTGCCAGCAGCTTGTACACAGGGTCGAGCAATCAGCCCCAGCATTTT
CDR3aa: CASSLYTGSSNQPQHF

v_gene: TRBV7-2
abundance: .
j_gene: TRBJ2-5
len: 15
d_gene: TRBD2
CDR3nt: TGTGCCAGCAGCTTAGGGACTAGCGGGGGAGAGACCCAGTACTTC
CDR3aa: CASSLGTSGGETQYF

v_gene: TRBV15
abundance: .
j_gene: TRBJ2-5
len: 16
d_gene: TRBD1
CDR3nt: TGTGCCACCAGCAGAGATAGGACAGGGGGGGGAGAGACCCAGTACTTC
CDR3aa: CATSRDRTGGGETQYF

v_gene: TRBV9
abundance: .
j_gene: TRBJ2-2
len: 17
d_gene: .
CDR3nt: TGTGCCAGCAGCACCCGCGGATGGGAGAAGAGGACCGGGGAGCTGTTTTTT
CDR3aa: CASSTRGWEKRTGELFF

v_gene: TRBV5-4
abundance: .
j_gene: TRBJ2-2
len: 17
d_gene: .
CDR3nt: TGTGCCAGCAGCTCGGGTCTCCAGGGGCGGGAGACCGGGGAGCTGTTTTTT
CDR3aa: CASSSGLQGRETGELFF

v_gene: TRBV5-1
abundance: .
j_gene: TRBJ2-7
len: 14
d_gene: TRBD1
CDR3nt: TGCGCCAGCAGCCGATCGGGACAGGACTACGAGCAGTACTTC
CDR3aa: CASSRSGQDYEQYF

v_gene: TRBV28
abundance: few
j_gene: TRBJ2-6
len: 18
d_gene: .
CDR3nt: TGTGCCAGCAGTGATTGGATAGGAGGGGCCTCTGGGGCCAACGTCCTGACTTTC
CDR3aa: CASSDWIGGASGANVLTF

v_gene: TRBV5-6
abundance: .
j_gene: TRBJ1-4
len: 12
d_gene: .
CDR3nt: TGTGCCAGCAGCTTTGACAAGGAAAAACTGTTTTTT
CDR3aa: CASSFDKEKLFF

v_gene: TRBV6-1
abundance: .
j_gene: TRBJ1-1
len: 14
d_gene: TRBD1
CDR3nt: TGTGCCAGCAGTGCCACAGGGGGCCGCACTGAAGCTTTCTTT
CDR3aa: CASSATGGRTEAFF

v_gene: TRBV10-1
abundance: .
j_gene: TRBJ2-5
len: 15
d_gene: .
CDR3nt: TGCGCCAGCAGTGATTCCGGGATCTCCCAAGAGACCCAGTACTTC
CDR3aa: CASSDSGISQETQYF

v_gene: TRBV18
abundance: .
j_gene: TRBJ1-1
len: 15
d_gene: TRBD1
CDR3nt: TGTGCCAGCTCAAGCGCCGACAGGGCAAACACTGAAGCTTTCTTT
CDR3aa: CASSSADRANTEAFF

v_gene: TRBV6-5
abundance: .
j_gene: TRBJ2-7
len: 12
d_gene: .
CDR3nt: TGTGCCAGCAAGGGGGGGGGCAGCGAGCAGTACTTC
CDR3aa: CASKGGGSEQYF